This T cell receptor (beta chain) was captured in a study of blood T cells in healthy people across ages. Primed by a sample-barcoded 5' primer and a J-beta primer mix, a second PCR proceeded for about 6 to 11 cycles. Each sample yielded at least 3 million CDR3-containing paired-end reads. TCRdb re-derived calls from the 5' RACE reads in MiXCR, one entry per CDR3 protein. The sample has about 2 million distinct CDR3 sequences, less than 50% seen once. A minimum of 7 million PBMCs was isolated per sample. At least 6 micrograms of total RNA were extracted per sample. Germline CDR1 reads MDHEN; CDR2 reads SYDVKM. There are 16 residues in the CDR3. V shed 5 bases and J shed 4 bases, with 20 bases lying between them.

The V and J genes are TRBV28 and TRBJ1-1; no definite D call. The sequence came from a woman in her forties in good health. Sequencing input: blood. The CDR3 spells CASSPYMQSGGTEAFF. CDR3 nucleotides: TGTGCCAGCAGTCCCTACATGCAGAGTGGAGGCACTGAAGCTTTCTTT. Full variable domain (outside the CDR3, taken from reference TRBV28 and TRBJ1-1): DVKVTQSSRYLVKRTGEKVFLECVQDMDHENMFWYRQDPGLGLRLIYFSYDVKMKEKGDIPEGYSVSREKKERFSLILESASTNQTSMYLCASSPYMQSGGTEAFFGQGTRLTVV.